A selection of T cell receptor beta chains follows, all from one sample in a study of T cell clusters in autoimmune cytopenias. With the multiplex PCR reads reprocessed, TCRdb shows one record per CDR3 protein and no DNA. This listing includes 1,000 to 1,400 distinct CDR3 sequences. Sequencing used peripheral blood. Receptor source: a human donor with an autoimmune cytopenia or autoimmune hepatitis (not recorded which). The CDR3 runs from the conserved cysteine through the conserved F or W. Fields, in order: CDR3 protein, clone size, J gene, V gene. Expanded clones get a size class; other rows say once, few or many, or leave the size out.

CDR3 protein: CASKTGNTGELFF
clone size: NA
J gene: TRBJ2-2
V gene: TRBV15

CDR3 protein: CASSLPDYTDTQYF
clone size: medium-sized
J gene: TRBJ2-3
V gene: TRBV7-9

CDR3 protein: CASSLALEGYTF
clone size: NA
J gene: TRBJ1-2
V gene: TRBV7-9

CDR3 protein: CASSIVYTGELFF
clone size: medium-sized
J gene: TRBJ2-2
V gene: TRBV19

CDR3 protein: CASSLVARAINYGYTF
clone size: NA
J gene: TRBJ1-2
V gene: TRBV5-8

CDR3 protein: CSARDPETGSSTDTQYF
clone size: medium-sized
J gene: TRBJ2-3
V gene: TRBV20-1

CDR3 protein: CASSSPRLARYYNEQFF
clone size: NA
J gene: TRBJ2-1
V gene: TRBV28

CDR3 protein: CASSPGRAYNEQFF
clone size: medium-sized
J gene: TRBJ2-1
V gene: TRBV5-1

CDR3 protein: CSARDRGAVGETQYF
clone size: medium-sized
J gene: TRBJ2-5
V gene: TRBV20-1

CDR3 protein: CASSQREGLYTDTQYF
clone size: NA
J gene: TRBJ2-3
V gene: TRBV14

CDR3 protein: CSVESSGRGAEAFF
clone size: NA
J gene: TRBJ1-1
V gene: TRBV29-1

CDR3 protein: CASSFGGRATDTQYF
clone size: medium-sized
J gene: TRBJ2-3
V gene: TRBV5-4

CDR3 protein: CASEEYNEQFF
clone size: NA
J gene: TRBJ2-1
V gene: TRBV12-3/TRBV12-4

CDR3 protein: CASRLDRPKYIEAFF
clone size: NA
J gene: TRBJ1-1
V gene: TRBV5-5

CDR3 protein: CASSLQTGWQPQHF
clone size: NA
J gene: TRBJ1-5
V gene: TRBV27

CDR3 protein: CSARDSHSGNTIYF
clone size: medium-sized
J gene: TRBJ1-3
V gene: TRBV20-1

CDR3 protein: CASAPPGANVLTF
clone size: NA
J gene: TRBJ2-6
V gene: TRBV7-6

CDR3 protein: CASSDEPRGGPFSYNEQFF
clone size: medium-sized
J gene: TRBJ2-1
V gene: TRBV6-4

CDR3 protein: CASSLETDSYEQYF
clone size: medium-sized
J gene: TRBJ2-7
V gene: TRBV27

CDR3 protein: CASSPRQGNTEAFF
clone size: medium-sized
J gene: TRBJ1-1
V gene: TRBV18

CDR3 protein: CSVDNSGANVLTF
clone size: large
J gene: TRBJ2-6
V gene: TRBV29-1

CDR3 protein: CASRGRFSSYNEQFF
clone size: medium-sized
J gene: TRBJ2-1
V gene: TRBV27

CDR3 protein: CASSESGFLYEQYF
clone size: medium-sized
J gene: TRBJ2-7
V gene: TRBV6-1

CDR3 protein: CASGGNYGYTF
clone size: large
J gene: TRBJ1-2
V gene: TRBV7-6

CDR3 protein: CSVGGQNTEAFF
clone size: medium-sized
J gene: TRBJ1-1
V gene: TRBV29-1

CDR3 protein: CASSSVRETNQPQHF
clone size: medium-sized
J gene: TRBJ1-5
V gene: TRBV12-3/TRBV12-4

CDR3 protein: CSARVGASEAIEQYF
clone size: NA
J gene: TRBJ2-7
V gene: TRBV20-1

CDR3 protein: CASSSVRGPGLSYEQYF
clone size: NA
J gene: TRBJ2-7
V gene: TRBV28

CDR3 protein: CASSYSRVWDTTYNEQFF
clone size: medium-sized
J gene: TRBJ2-1
V gene: TRBV6-2/TRBV6-3

CDR3 protein: CATSARLAGELNEQFF
clone size: medium-sized
J gene: TRBJ2-1
V gene: TRBV24-1

CDR3 protein: CASSFLSAGGHNEQFF
clone size: large
J gene: TRBJ2-1
V gene: TRBV19

CDR3 protein: CASSPGQNLANYGYTF
clone size: medium-sized
J gene: TRBJ1-2
V gene: TRBV7-9

CDR3 protein: CASSYVAGVGNEQFF
clone size: medium-sized
J gene: TRBJ2-1
V gene: TRBV6-2/TRBV6-3

CDR3 protein: CASSFSPRETQYF
clone size: medium-sized
J gene: TRBJ2-5
V gene: TRBV5-4

CDR3 protein: CASSGLDRGSYEQYF
clone size: large
J gene: TRBJ2-7
V gene: TRBV6-6

CDR3 protein: CASSVLVLLEEQYF
clone size: large
J gene: TRBJ2-7
V gene: TRBV6-1

CDR3 protein: CSARTYRGSRANEQFF
clone size: medium-sized
J gene: TRBJ2-1
V gene: TRBV20-1